Here is one TCR beta chain with its context. What it binds is not known. The data were taken from a study of cytomegalovirus exposure and HLA in healthy donors. Regarding the study as a whole: Later analysis identified 17,000 or so TCR beta sequences associated with HLA alleles, using a false discovery rate threshold of 0.05.

V was trimmed by 5 bases and J by 4 bases, leaving 21 bases between them. The CDR3 sequence is 17 residues long. The germline V gene has CDR1 MNHEY and CDR2 SMNVEV (reference sequence). A multiplex PCR was run with 60 Vbeta primers and 13 Jbeta primers. Profiling relied on immunoSEQ multiplex PCR, and the TCRdb table lists in-frame clones only, not all of them. The sample holds 25,000 to 40,000 clones. This sequence joins TRBV27 and TRBJ1-5; D possibly corresponds to TRBD1 (6 bases). The clonotype comes from a female donor in good health and CMV-seronegative. The sample was PBMCs. CDR3 region: CASSPGQLKGQNQPQHF. The CDR3 DNA is TGTGCCAGCAGTCCCGGACAGTTAAAGGGTCAGAATCAGCCCCAGCATTTT.